The 29 T cell receptor beta chains in this list originate from one sample, sequenced in a study of cytomegalovirus exposure and HLA in healthy donors. Primers: 60 Vbeta forward and 13 Jbeta reverse. Profiled with immunoSEQ multiplex PCR; TCRdb holds only in-frame clones, not every one. The profile shows 65,000 to 90,000 clones, roughly four fifths of them singletons. The sample comprised PBMCs. The origin of the receptors is a man between 65 and 85 years old in good health and CMV-seronegative.

In the case of this clone: In the same sample, other DNA sequences code for this CDR3. V and J are TRBV6-5 and TRBJ1-4; D is unresolved. Germline V gene data show CDR1 as MNHEY and CDR2 as SVGAGI. The length of the CDR3 is 14 residues. V was cut by 6 bases and J by 5 bases, with 13 bases left in between. CDR3 bases: TGTGCCAGCAGCCCCGTGAGTCCCAATGAAAAACTGTTTTTT. Encoded protein: CASSPVSPNEKLFF.

This sequence joins TRBV2 and TRBJ2-5; 10 bases match TRBD2. This CDR3 contains 17 residues. With V trimmed by 7 bases and J by 1 base, 12 bases remained unmatched. From germline, CDR1 is SNHLY and CDR2 FYNNEI. CDR3 protein: CASMRQTSGDSQETQYF. CDR3 bases: TGTGCCAGCATGCGCCAAACTAGCGGGGACTCCCAAGAGACCCAGTACTTC.

V and J are TRBV7-9 and TRBJ2-5; D gene ambiguous. Judging by the DNA end, TRBJ2-7 fits better; the J call may be wrong. This CDR3 spans 13 amino acids. The germline gives CDR1 SEHNR, CDR2 FQNEAQ (reference sequence). The CDR3 bases are TGTGCCAGCAGCTTAACAGAAACCTACGAGCAGTACTTC. Translated, it gives CASSLTETYEQYF.

The J gene is TRBJ2-3, the V gene TRBV7-8; possibly TRBD1 for D (5 bases). The CDR3 totals 14 residues. Germline-derived CDR1 and CDR2 are SGHVS and FQNEAQ. V was trimmed by 1 base and J by 7 bases, leaving 12 bases between them. In nucleotides, the CDR3 is TGTGCCAGCAGCTTAGGTACGACAGCGAATACGCAGTATTTT. Translated, it gives CASSLGTTANTQYF.

This clone was detected once. V and J are TRBV11-2 and TRBJ2-2; TRBD2 matches at 11 bases. This CDR3 has 17 residues. Per germline, CDR1 SGHAT and CDR2 FQNNGV. V lost 4 bases and J lost 3; bases outside the gene matches: 7. The CDR3 protein is CASSSDRLAGYTGELFF. Here the CDR3 DNA reads TGTGCCAGCAGCTCGGACCGACTAGCGGGATACACCGGGGAGCTGTTTTTT.

J is TRBJ1-1 and V is TRBV2; 11 nucleotides match TRBD1. Germline V gene sequence: CDR1 SNHLY, CDR2 FYNNEI. This CDR3 has 15 amino acids. After removal of 5 bases from V and 9 bases from J, the junction contained 11 bases not matched to a gene. The CDR3, as DNA: TGTGCCAGCAGTCCCCCGGGACAGGGGGGTGCAAAAGCTTTCTTT. It is translated as CASSPPGQGGAKAFF.

This sequence joins TRBV6-6 and TRBJ2-7; possibly TRBD2 for D (6 bases). The CDR3 totals 15 residues. V lost 0 bases to trimming and J lost 0 bases, with 9 bases between them. CDR1 is MNHNY and CDR2 is SVGAGI in the germline V gene (reference sequence). CDR3 sequence: CASSYSGGPSYEQYF. The DNA for the CDR3 is TGTGCCAGCAGTTACTCGGGGGGTCCCTCCTACGAGCAGTACTTC.

V and J are TRBV2 and TRBJ2-7; TRBD1 matches 9 bases. V lost 5 bases to trimming and J lost 4 bases; unmatched junction nucleotides: 3. The germline gives CDR1 SNHLY, CDR2 FYNNEI. CDR3 length: 13 amino acids. The CDR3 sequence is CASSRDRGYEQYF. Written as DNA, the CDR3 is TGTGCCAGCAGTCGCGACAGGGGGTACGAGCAGTACTTC.

This CDR3 is CASSYLAGAWEQFF. As DNA, the CDR3 is TGTGCCAGCAGTTACTTAGCGGGAGCGTGGGAGCAGTTCTTC. The gene calls are TRBV6-5 and TRBJ2-1, with TRBD2 identical over 9 bases. The CDR3 sequence is 14 residues long. J was trimmed by 10 bases and V by 1 base; bases with no gene match: 5. Germline-derived CDR1 and CDR2 are MNHEY and SVGAGI.

This clone came up a few times. DNA of the CDR3: TGTGCCAGCACTGATGGACAGCCTCCTGAAGCTTTCTTT. Translating gives CASTDGQPPEAFF. The rearrangement links TRBV6-6 to TRBJ1-1; D is possibly TRBD1 (6 bases). The V gene lost 7 bases and the J gene lost 6 bases, with 15 bases spanning the gap. This CDR3 comprises 13 residues. Germline-derived CDR1 and CDR2 are MNHNY and SVGAGI (reference sequence).

This clone was observed once. The V call is TRBV7-8, the J call TRBJ1-2, with a weak D call TRBD1 (6 bases). Germline CDR1 and CDR2: SGHVS and FQNEAQ. The CDR3 sequence is 15 residues long. V lost 0 bases and J 7 bases, leaving 15 bases between the germline ends. The CDR3 nucleotides read TGTGCCAGCAGCTTAGCCAGAGGGGGGGGTTGTGGCTACACCTTC. Translated, it gives CASSLARGGGCGYTF.

The J gene is TRBJ1-3, the V gene TRBV5-1, with 7 bases fitting TRBD1. Germline values: CDR1 SGHRS, CDR2 YFSETQ. With V trimmed by 4 bases and J by 0 bases, 4 bases remained unmatched. The CDR3 length is 15 residues. In DNA form, the CDR3 reads TGCGCCAGCAGCGGGGGACAGAGCTCTGGAAACACCATATATTTT. Residues: CASSGGQSSGNTIYF.

This clone was seen a single time. CDR3 amino acids: CASSHSPGTGAPTDTQYF. Written as DNA, the CDR3 is TGCGCCAGCAGCCACTCCCCCGGGACAGGGGCCCCCACAGATACGCAGTATTTT. This chain connects TRBV4-1 to TRBJ2-3; 10 positions agree with TRBD1. J lost 2 bases, V lost 3 bases, and 11 bases had no gene match. The germline CDR1 and CDR2 sequences are MGHRA and YSYEKL. CDR3 length equals 18 residues.

The chain links TRBV9 to TRBJ1-3; D is uncertain. CDR3 length: 15 residues. Between the trimmed V and J ends, which lost 2 bases and 0 bases, there was a span of 9 bases. Germline CDR1 reads SGDLS; CDR2 reads YYNGEE. The CDR3 spells CASSVDGISGNTIYF. CDR3 in DNA: TGTGCCAGCAGCGTCGACGGGATCTCTGGAAACACCATATATTTT.

The genes are TRBV15 and TRBJ2-5; the match to TRBD1 covers 8 bases. CDR3 size: 14 residues. Losses at the gene ends were 1 base for V and 3 bases for J; bases not matched to a gene: 1. CDR1 and CDR2 (germline): LNHNV, YYDKDF (reference sequence). As DNA, the CDR3 is TGTGCCACCAGCAGAGGACAGGGGAAAGAGACCCAGTACTTC. As protein: CATSRGQGKETQYF.

In this sample, this clone turned up once. The V gene is TRBV6-1, the J gene TRBJ2-3, with 7 bases identical to TRBD2. CDR1 and CDR2 (germline): MNHNS, SASEGT. The CDR3 is made up of 14 amino acids. V trimming: 6 bases; J trimming: 5 bases; junction bases outside the gene matches: 8. The CDR3 is CASRPLGGGDTQYF. CDR3 sequence (DNA): TGTGCCAGCAGGCCGTTGGGCGGGGGAGATACGCAGTATTTT.

This chain joins TRBV4-3 and TRBJ2-1, with 9 bases fitting TRBD2. The length of the CDR3 is 17 residues. V gave up 0 bases and J gave up 9 bases; unmatched junction bases: 12. The germline CDR1 and CDR2 sequences are LGHNA and YSLEER. In DNA, the CDR3 is TGCGCCAGCAGCCAAGATAACCTAGCGGGAAGTTTGGGTGAGCAGTTCTTC. Translated, it gives CASSQDNLAGSLGEQFF.

The table lists this clone with a few counts. This sequence joins TRBV9 and TRBJ1-2; TRBD1 might be the D (6 bases). The V gene's germline CDR1 is SGDLS and CDR2 YYNGEE. Trimming shortened V by 4 bases and J by 8 bases, and 21 bases separated the two germline ends. This CDR3 is built from 15 residues. The CDR3 nucleotides read TGTGCCAGCAGCTATAGTTGGGGGCTCGGGGACGGCTACACCTTC. This gives the protein CASSYSWGLGDGYTF.

V gene TRBV5-1 combines with J gene TRBJ2-6, with D possibly matching TRBD1 (8 bases). Per the germline V gene, CDR1 is SGHRS and CDR2 is YFSETQ. The length of the CDR3 is 17 residues. V lost 3 bases and J lost 4, with 17 bases in between. The CDR3 DNA reads as TGCGCCAGCAGCTCTAGGACAGGGAGGGCCGGGGCCAACGTCCTGACTTTC. Protein: CASSSRTGRAGANVLTF.

V and J are TRBV5-5 and TRBJ1-5; a possible D gene is TRBD1 (5 bases). CDR1 SGHKS and CDR2 YYEKEE come from the germline V gene (reference sequence). Trimming removed 3 bases at V and 3 bases at J, with 10 bases between. The CDR3 loop spans 14 amino acids. For the CDR3, the DNA is TGTGCCAGCAGCTGGGGGGATACCAATCAGCCCCAGCATTTT. As protein: CASSWGDTNQPQHF. The whole variable domain, remainder taken from reference TRBV5-5 and TRBJ1-5, is DAGVTQSPTHLIKTRGQQVTLRCSPISGHKSVSWYQQVLGQGPQFIFQYYEKEERGRGNFPDRFSARQFPNYSSELNVNALLLGDSALYLCASSWGDTNQPQHFGDGTRLSIL.

V is TRBV7-8 and J is TRBJ1-1, with 7 bases lining up with TRBD1. After removal of 5 bases from V and 4 bases from J, the junction contained 7 bases not matched to a gene. CDR3 size: 14 residues. In germline, CDR1 is SGHVS, CDR2 FQNEAQ. The CDR3, as DNA: TGTGCCAGCAGCCTGACAGGGTCGGTCACTGAAGCTTTCTTT. This encodes CASSLTGSVTEAFF.

This clone was seen many times. The chain has TRBV10-2 and TRBJ1-1, with 10 bases matching TRBD1. The CDR3 contains 14 residues. V gave up 6 bases and J gave up 4 bases; unmatched junction bases: 5. The germline gives CDR1 WSHSY, CDR2 SAAADI. In DNA form, the CDR3 reads TGCGCCAGCAGAGGGACAGGGGAGGTCACTGAAGCTTTCTTT. As protein: CASRGTGEVTEAFF.

The chain joins TRBV5-1 to TRBJ2-7; tentatively, D is TRBD2 (5 bases). Germline CDR1 and CDR2: SGHRS and YFSETQ. Trimming pared 3 bases from V and 5 bases from J, leaving 12 bases between. This CDR3 is built from 13 residues. CDR3 sequence: CASSSGLGNEQYF. In DNA form, the CDR3 reads TGCGCCAGCAGCTCGGGGTTAGGAAACGAGCAGTACTTC. The full variable domain, rest sourced from reference TRBV5-1 and TRBJ2-7, is KAGVTQTPRYLIKTRGQQVTLSCSPISGHRSVSWYQQTPGQGLQFLFEYFSETQRNKGNFPGRFSGRQFSNSRSEMNVSTLELGDSALYLCASSSGLGNEQYFGPGTRLTVT.

J is TRBJ2-3 and V is TRBV10-2; TRBD2 matches at 7 bases. Per germline, CDR1 WSHSY and CDR2 SAAADI. This CDR3 has 17 residues. V dropped 2 bases and J dropped 4; count of bases not matched to a gene: 12. The DNA of the CDR3 is TGCGCCAGCAGTGAGGCCCTTGGGGGGGGTGGGCCAGATACGCAGTATTTT. It translates to CASSEALGGGGPDTQYF.

V gene TRBV19 combines with J gene TRBJ2-3; 10 nucleotides align to TRBD2. The CDR3 runs 16 residues. Germline trimming cut 6 bases from V and 3 bases from J; bases unmatched to any gene: 9. Germline assignment: CDR1 LNHDA and CDR2 SQIVND (reference sequence). DNA for the CDR3: TGTGCCAGTAGAGTCAGCGGGGGGGCCGAGACAGATACGCAGTATTTT. This codes for CASRVSGGAETDTQYF.

This clone was found a few times. The V and J genes are TRBV7-9 and TRBJ2-3; 10 bases are shared with TRBD2. Germline V gene sequence: CDR1 SEHNR, CDR2 FQNEAQ (reference sequence). The CDR3 runs to 19 residues. V shed 5 bases and J 2 bases; nucleotides not matched to a gene: 16. The CDR3 coding sequence is TGTGCCAGCAGCGGTATCGGAGCGGGGGGGACCAGGGCCACAGATACGCAGTATTTT. Amino acid sequence: CASSGIGAGGTRATDTQYF. Drawing the rest from reference TRBV7-9 and TRBJ2-3, the complete variable domain is DTGVSQNPRHKITKRGQNVTFRCDPISEHNRLYWYRQTLGQGPEFLTYFQNEAQLEKSRLLSDRFSAERPKGSFSTLEIQRTEQGDSAMYLCASSGIGAGGTRATDTQYFGPGTRLTVL.

This clone was seen more than once but under ten times. V gene TRBV6-5 combines with J gene TRBJ1-2, with D possibly matching TRBD1 (6 bases). Per the germline V gene, CDR1 is MNHEY and CDR2 is SVGAGI. This CDR3 comprises 15 residues. V was shortened by 5 bases and J by 5 bases, with 18 bases between the two germline ends. CDR3 sequence: CASSRGQHSLYGYTF. Written as DNA, the CDR3 is TGTGCCAGCAGTCGCGGACAGCATTCACTTTATGGCTACACCTTC.

The chain has TRBV6-6 and TRBJ1-1; possibly TRBD1 for D (5 bases). CDR1 MNHNY and CDR2 SVGAGI come from the germline V gene (reference sequence). This CDR3 contains 13 residues. The germline V and J ends were trimmed by 6 bases and 0 bases, with 8 bases remaining between them. The DNA of the CDR3 is TGTGCCAGCAGCCCGACAGTGAACACTGAAGCTTTCTTT. Translating gives CASSPTVNTEAFF.

Concerning this clone: Other nucleotide sequences in the sample specify the same CDR3. The chain is built from TRBV6-1 and TRBJ1-2; D is ambiguous. Trimming removed 8 bases from V and 2 bases from J, with 9 bases in between. The V gene's germline CDR1 is MNHNS and CDR2 SASEGT. This CDR3 region has 12 residues. The CDR3 loop is CASSPGNYGYTF. The CDR3 bases are TGTGCCAGCTCCCCGGGGAACTATGGCTACACCTTC.